This T cell receptor (beta chain) was identified during a study of T cells in Graves' hyperthyroidism and ophthalmopathy. There were TCR beta CDR3 regions amplified from RNA transcripts. During a first-round RT-PCR of the TCR CDR3, the HTBI primer set was used. Each CDR3 protein is one row after TCRdb ran MiXCR on the multiplex PCR reads. The repertoire consists of fewer than 600,000 distinct CDR3 sequences, with 14% occurring once and the leading ten covering about 15%. Germline CDR1 is MNHNS and CDR2 is SASEGT. CDR3 length equals 17 residues. Trimming took 5 bases from V and 1 from J; bases not matched to a gene: 8.

The V and J genes are TRBV6-1 and TRBJ2-1; TRBD2 agrees at 10 bases. The clonotype comes from a middle-aged woman with Graves' hyperthyroidism. Source material: blood. The CDR3 is CASSSGLAEISYNEQFF. The DNA of the CDR3 is TGTGCCAGCAGTTCCGGACTAGCGGAAATATCCTACAATGAGCAGTTCTTC.